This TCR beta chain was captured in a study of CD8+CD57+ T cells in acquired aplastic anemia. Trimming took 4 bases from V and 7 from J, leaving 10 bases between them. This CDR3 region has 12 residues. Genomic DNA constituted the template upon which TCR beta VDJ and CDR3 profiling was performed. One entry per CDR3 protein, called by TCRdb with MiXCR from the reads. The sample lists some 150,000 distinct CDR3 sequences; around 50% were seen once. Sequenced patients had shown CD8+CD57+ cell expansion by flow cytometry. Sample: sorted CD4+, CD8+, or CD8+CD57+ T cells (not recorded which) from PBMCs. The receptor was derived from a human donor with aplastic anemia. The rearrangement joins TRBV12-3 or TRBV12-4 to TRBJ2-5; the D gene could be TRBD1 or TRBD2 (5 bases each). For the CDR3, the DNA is TGTGCCAGCAGTTCGGGGCTGACGACCCAGTACTTC. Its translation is CASSSGLTTQYF.